Presented here are 10 T cell receptor beta chains from one specimen sequenced in a study of Ad26.COV2.S vaccination and SARS-CoV-2 variants. This sample's treatment: 19 received Ad26.COV2.S at low or high dose, single or two shots; several received placebo; per-sample allocation not given. All samples were drawn on day 63, counting from the first vaccine or placebo injection. TCRdb keeps only in-frame clones here, not all; method: immunoSEQ multiplex PCR. The sample records fewer than 800,000 clones, more than 70% being singletons. Specimen: peripheral blood, collected in a trial of Ad26.COV2.S vaccine versus placebo. These receptors all come from a person between 18 and 65 years old who received the Ad26.COV2.S COVID-19 vaccine or a placebo.

This clone was counted only a few times. The rearrangement uses TRBV18 and TRBJ1-2, with D tentatively TRBD1 (5 bases). Trimming removed 3 bases from V and 3 bases from J, with 8 bases in between. Germline-derived CDR1 and CDR2 are KGHSH and LQKENI. The CDR3 extends over 13 amino acids. The CDR3 DNA sequence: TGTGCCAGCTCACCGGGACGGCACTATGGCTACACCTTC. Translated, it gives CASSPGRHYGYTF. The complete variable domain, with remaining parts taken from reference TRBV18 and TRBJ1-2, reads NAGVMQNPRHLVRRRGQEARLRCSPMKGHSHVYWYRQLPEEGLKFMVYLQKENIIDESGMPKERFSAEFPKEGPSILRIQQVVRGDSAAYFCASSPGRHYGYTFGSGTRLTVV.

The chain joins TRBV7-2 to TRBJ2-3, with D perhaps being TRBD1 or TRBD2 (5 bases each). CDR1 is SGHTA, CDR2 FQGNSA, per germline. Trimming took 5 bases from V and 0 from J, leaving 18 bases between them. This CDR3 is built from 17 residues. This CDR3 reads CASSHRGRTTSTDTQYF. CDR3 nucleotide sequence: TGTGCCAGCAGCCACCGGGGACGCACCACTAGCACAGATACGCAGTATTTT.

V and J are TRBV3-1 (or the pseudogene TRBV3-2) and TRBJ2-1; 8 nucleotides agree with TRBD2. With V trimmed by 3 bases and J by 3 bases, 1 base remained unmatched. Germline-derived CDR1 and CDR2 are LGHDT and YNNKEL (reference sequence). CDR3 length: 14 amino acids. In nucleotides, the CDR3 is TGTGCCAGCAGCCATCTAGCGGGCTACAATGAGCAGTTCTTC. Protein sequence: CASSHLAGYNEQFF.

This chain uses TRBV15 with TRBJ2-1; TRBD2 aligns across 13 bases. There are 18 residues in the CDR3. V gave up 0 bases and J gave up 7 bases; unmatched junction bases: 9. Germline-derived CDR1 and CDR2 are LNHNV and YYDKDF (reference sequence). The CDR3 coding sequence is TGTGCCACCAGCAGAGATGGATGGACTAGCGGGGGTTTAAATGAGCAGTTCTTC. Residues: CATSRDGWTSGGLNEQFF.

V and J are TRBV2 and TRBJ2-4; 9 bases agree with TRBD1. Looked up from germline, CDR1 is SNHLY and CDR2 is FYNNEI. This CDR3 comprises 17 residues. V lost 1 base to trimming and J lost 1 base; unmatched junction nucleotides: 5. CDR3 loop: CASSEVSQGAAKNIQYF. The DNA of the CDR3 is TGTGCCAGCAGTGAAGTTTCACAGGGGGCCGCCAAAAACATTCAGTACTTC.

In DNA, the CDR3 is TGTGCCAGCAGTGAACGGGGCTTTATGCAGTATTTT. Translated: CASSERGFMQYF. The chain couples TRBV6-1 to TRBJ2-3, with D perhaps being TRBD1 or TRBD2 (5 bases each). V was shortened by 2 bases and J by 11 bases, with 11 bases between the two germline ends. The CDR3 is 12 amino acids. Germline V gene lookup returns CDR1 MNHNS and CDR2 SASEGT.

A word on this clone: Other nucleotide sequences in the sample specify the same CDR3. The J gene is TRBJ2-7, the V gene TRBV5-1; 12 bases fit TRBD1. This CDR3 has 14 amino acids. Germline lookup yields CDR1 SGHRS and CDR2 YFSETQ. The V segment lost 3 bases and the J segment 4 bases; nucleotides outside the gene matches: 2. DNA for the CDR3: TGCGCCAGCAGCTCGGGACAGGGGGCATACGAGCAGTACTTC. The encoded protein is CASSSGQGAYEQYF. Full variable domain (outside the CDR3, taken from reference TRBV5-1 and TRBJ2-7): KAGVTQTPRYLIKTRGQQVTLSCSPISGHRSVSWYQQTPGQGLQFLFEYFSETQRNKGNFPGRFSGRQFSNSRSEMNVSTLELGDSALYLCASSSGQGAYEQYFGPGTRLTVT.

V and J are TRBV11-2 and TRBJ2-3; the match to TRBD2 covers 13 bases. The CDR3 runs 17 residues. Germline CDR1 SGHAT, CDR2 FQNNGV. The junction had 7 bases not matched to a gene; V was cut back by 3 bases and J by 4 bases. The CDR3 loop is CASSFIRTSGGPDTQYF. The CDR3 nucleotides read TGTGCCAGCAGCTTTATTAGGACTAGCGGGGGCCCAGATACGCAGTATTTT.

The V and J genes are TRBV5-4 and TRBJ1-6, with D tentatively TRBD1 (6 bases). The germline V gene has CDR1 SGHNT and CDR2 YYREEE (reference sequence). The V gene lost 0 bases and the J gene lost 7 bases, with 8 bases spanning the gap. This CDR3 contains 14 residues. The CDR3 DNA is TGTGCCAGCAGCTTGGACAGGGCGAATTCACCCCTCCACTTT. It codes for CASSLDRANSPLHF.

The rearrangement links TRBV3-1 (or the pseudogene TRBV3-2) to TRBJ2-7; 8 bases fit TRBD2. The CDR3 runs 13 residues. J gave up 6 bases and V 4 bases, and 5 bases lay outside the gene matches. The germline V gene has CDR1 LGHDT and CDR2 YNNKEL (reference sequence). CDR3 sequence reads: CASSLSGAGEQYF. The CDR3 DNA reads TGTGCCAGCAGCCTTAGCGGGGCGGGCGAGCAGTACTTC.